In this sample, the clone carrying this TCR beta chain turned up many times. Its target is not known. The sample is drawn from a study of CD8 T cells in ankylosing spondylitis. Study-level findings and limits: There was reportedly significant enrichment of clones that were disease-linked in matched ankylosing spondylitis synovial fluid. Previously reported in reactive arthritis synovial fluid and blood were some of the motif variants. Ankylosing spondylitis blood appeared to be characterized by a TCR beta motif of roughly eight highly homologous variants.

CDR1 and CDR2 (germline): LGHDT, YNNKEL (reference sequence). V was pared by 5 bases and J by 5 bases, with 5 bases of the junction left unmatched. The CDR3 length is 13 residues. Quantitative barcoded 5'-RACE was used to prepare TCR beta libraries. TCRdb re-derived calls from the 5' RACE reads in MiXCR, one entry per CDR3 protein. The data contain about 130,000 distinct CDR3 sequences, about 10% of them singletons. The V and J genes are TRBV3-1 and TRBJ1-2; 7 nucleotides agree with TRBD1. Sequenced material: blood, either unsorted or a sorted T cell fraction (not recorded which). This receptor was obtained from a female donor with ankylosing spondylitis or in good health (not recorded which). The CDR3 DNA reads as TGTGCCAGCAGCAGGGGGCTTGGATATGGCTACACCTTC. This codes for CASSRGLGYGYTF.